The clone carrying this T cell receptor (beta chain) was seen once. Antigen: not known. These data are taken from a study of T cell repertoires in cytomegalovirus infection. Overall study context: HLA-B-restricted CMV epitopes that are well studied, plus recently identified HLA-C-restricted ones, were used by the study. Public TCR beta signature analysis indicated the presence of both CMV infection and matching HLA type. Study results and limitations: Based on cumulative public TCR beta family frequency, carriers of CMV plus the relevant HLA were identified. Clonotype analysis showed dominance of the ex vivo response by HLA-C-restricted CMV-specific TCR beta clonotypes.

This CDR3 spans 13 amino acids. The V end was cut by 2 bases, the J end by 10 bases, with 14 bases between. Germline CDR1 reads MGHRA; CDR2 reads YSYEKL. TCRdb passed the reads through MiXCR, listing each CDR3 protein once. Of approximately 350,000 distinct CDR3 sequences listed, nearly 35% were seen once; the top ten hold less than 15%. The chain couples TRBV4-1 to TRBJ1-1; the D gene is possibly TRBD1 (5 bases). This TCR came from a human donor in good health (CMV status not recorded). Some clones in this sample may be carry-over from other donors' samples. This specimen consisted of cultured PBMCs, obtained from culture after CMV antigen stimulation. Here the CDR3 reads CASSQYMGEGAFF. The CDR3 DNA is TGCGCCAGCAGCCAATATATGGGGGAAGGAGCTTTCTTT.